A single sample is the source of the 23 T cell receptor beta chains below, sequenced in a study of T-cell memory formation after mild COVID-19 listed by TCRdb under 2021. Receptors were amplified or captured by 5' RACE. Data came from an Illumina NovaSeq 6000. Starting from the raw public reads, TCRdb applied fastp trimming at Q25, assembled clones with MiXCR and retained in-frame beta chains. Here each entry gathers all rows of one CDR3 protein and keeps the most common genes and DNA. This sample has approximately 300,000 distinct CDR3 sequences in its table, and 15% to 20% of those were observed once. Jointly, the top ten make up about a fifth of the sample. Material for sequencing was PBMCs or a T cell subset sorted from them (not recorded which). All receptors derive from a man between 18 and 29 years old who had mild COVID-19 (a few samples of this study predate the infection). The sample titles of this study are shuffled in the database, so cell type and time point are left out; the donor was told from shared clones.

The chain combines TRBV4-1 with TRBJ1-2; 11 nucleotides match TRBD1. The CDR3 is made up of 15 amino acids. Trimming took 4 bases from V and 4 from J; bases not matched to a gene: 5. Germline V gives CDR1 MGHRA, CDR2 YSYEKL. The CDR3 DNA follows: TGCGCCAGCAGCCTCAGGACAGGGGGCAGCTATGGCTACACCTTC. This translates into CASSLRTGGSYGYTF.

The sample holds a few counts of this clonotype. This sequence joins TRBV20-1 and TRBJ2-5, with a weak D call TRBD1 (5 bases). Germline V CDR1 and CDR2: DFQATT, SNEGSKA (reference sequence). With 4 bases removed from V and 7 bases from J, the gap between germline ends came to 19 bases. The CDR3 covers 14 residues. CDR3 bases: TGCAGTGCTAAGGGGCAGGTGGATTTTCGGACCCAGTACTTC. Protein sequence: CSAKGQVDFRTQYF.

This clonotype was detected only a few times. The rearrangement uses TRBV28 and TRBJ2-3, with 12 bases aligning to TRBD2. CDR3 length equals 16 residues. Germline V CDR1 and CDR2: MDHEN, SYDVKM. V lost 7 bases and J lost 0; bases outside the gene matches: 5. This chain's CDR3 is CASNLLAGGSTDTQYF. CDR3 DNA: TGTGCCAGCAACCTCCTAGCGGGGGGGAGCACAGATACGCAGTATTTT.

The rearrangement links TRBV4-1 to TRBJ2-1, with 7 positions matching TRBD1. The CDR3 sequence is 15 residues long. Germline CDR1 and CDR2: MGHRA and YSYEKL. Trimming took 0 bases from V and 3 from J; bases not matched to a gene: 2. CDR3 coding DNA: TGCGCCAGCAGCCAAGAACGACAGGGCTACAATGAGCAGTTCTTC. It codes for CASSQERQGYNEQFF.

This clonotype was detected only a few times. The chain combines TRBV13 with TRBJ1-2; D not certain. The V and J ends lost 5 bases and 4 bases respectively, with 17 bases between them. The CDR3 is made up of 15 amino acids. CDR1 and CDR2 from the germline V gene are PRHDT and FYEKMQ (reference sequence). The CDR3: CASSPRTDEFYGYTF. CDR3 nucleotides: TGTGCCAGCAGCCCGAGGACGGACGAATTCTATGGCTACACCTTC.

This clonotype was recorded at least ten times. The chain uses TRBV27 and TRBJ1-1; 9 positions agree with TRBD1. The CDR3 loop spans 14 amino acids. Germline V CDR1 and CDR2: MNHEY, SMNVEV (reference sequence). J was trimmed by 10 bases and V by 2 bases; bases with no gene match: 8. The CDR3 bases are TGTGCCAGCAGTTTAAACACAGGGGGCAGGGTAGCTTTCTTT. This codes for CASSLNTGGRVAFF.

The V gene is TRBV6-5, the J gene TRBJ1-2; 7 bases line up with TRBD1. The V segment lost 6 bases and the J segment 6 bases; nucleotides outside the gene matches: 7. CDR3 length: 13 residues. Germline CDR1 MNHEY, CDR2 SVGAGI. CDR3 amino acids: CASRDRTGDGYTF. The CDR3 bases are TGTGCCAGCAGAGACAGGACAGGAGATGGCTACACCTTC.

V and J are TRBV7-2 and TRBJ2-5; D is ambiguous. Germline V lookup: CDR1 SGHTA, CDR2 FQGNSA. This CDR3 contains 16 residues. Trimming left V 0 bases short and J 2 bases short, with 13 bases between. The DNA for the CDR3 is TGTGCCAGCAGCTTAGCCCGCGGCGGCAGACAAGAGACCCAGTACTTC. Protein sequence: CASSLARGGRQETQYF. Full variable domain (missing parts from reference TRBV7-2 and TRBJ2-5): GAGVSQSPSNKVTEKGKDVELRCDPISGHTALYWYRQSLGQGLEFLIYFQGNSAPDKSGLPSDRFSAERTGGSVSTLTIQRTQQEDSAVYLCASSLARGGRQETQYFGPGTRLLVL.

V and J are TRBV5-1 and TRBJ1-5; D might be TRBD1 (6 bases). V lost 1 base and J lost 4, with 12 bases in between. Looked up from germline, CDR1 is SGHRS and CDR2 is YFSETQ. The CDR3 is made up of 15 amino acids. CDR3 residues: CASSLSGGANQPQHF. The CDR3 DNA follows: TGCGCCAGCAGCTTGAGTGGGGGCGCGAATCAGCCCCAGCATTTT.

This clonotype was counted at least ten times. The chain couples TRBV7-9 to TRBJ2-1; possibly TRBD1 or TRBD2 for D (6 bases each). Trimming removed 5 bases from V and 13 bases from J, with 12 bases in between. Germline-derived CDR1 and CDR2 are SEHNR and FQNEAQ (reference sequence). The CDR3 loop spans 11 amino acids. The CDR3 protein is CASSPGGGQFF. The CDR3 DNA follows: TGTGCCAGCAGCCCCGGAGGGGGACAGTTCTTC.

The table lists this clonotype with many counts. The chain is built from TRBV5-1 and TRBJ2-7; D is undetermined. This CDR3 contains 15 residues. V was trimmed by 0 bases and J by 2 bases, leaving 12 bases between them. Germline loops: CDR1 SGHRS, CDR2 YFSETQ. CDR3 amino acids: CASSLEALPTYEQYF. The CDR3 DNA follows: TGCGCCAGCAGCTTGGAGGCACTACCGACCTACGAGCAGTACTTC.

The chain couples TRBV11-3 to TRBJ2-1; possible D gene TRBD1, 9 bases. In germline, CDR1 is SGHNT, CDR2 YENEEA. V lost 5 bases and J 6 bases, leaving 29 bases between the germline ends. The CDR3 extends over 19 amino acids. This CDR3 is CASSATGGITGGPGNEQFF. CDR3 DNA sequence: TGTGCCAGCAGCGCGACAGGGGGTATTACGGGGGGGCCCGGCAATGAGCAGTTCTTC.

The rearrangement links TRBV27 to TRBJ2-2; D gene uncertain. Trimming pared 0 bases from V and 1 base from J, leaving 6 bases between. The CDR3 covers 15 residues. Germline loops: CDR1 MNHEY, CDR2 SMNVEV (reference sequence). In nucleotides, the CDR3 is TGTGCCAGCAGTTTATCGTACGGGAACACCGGGGAGCTGTTTTTT. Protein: CASSLSYGNTGELFF.

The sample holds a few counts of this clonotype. The CDR3, as DNA: TGTGCCAGCAGCGCAGGGGTGGTGGCGAACACCGGGGAGCTGTTTTTT. Its translation is CASSAGVVANTGELFF. The rearrangement uses TRBV12-3 or TRBV12-4 and TRBJ2-2; maybe TRBD1 (6 bases). This CDR3 has 16 amino acids. V was cut by 6 bases and J by 0 bases, with 14 bases left in between.

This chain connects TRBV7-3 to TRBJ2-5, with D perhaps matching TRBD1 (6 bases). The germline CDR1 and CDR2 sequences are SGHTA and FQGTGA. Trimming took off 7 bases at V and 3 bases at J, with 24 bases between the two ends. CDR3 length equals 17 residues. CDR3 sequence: CASNLASPGQTEETQYF. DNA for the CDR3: TGTGCCAGCAACCTAGCCTCGCCGGGACAAACCGAAGAGACCCAGTACTTC.

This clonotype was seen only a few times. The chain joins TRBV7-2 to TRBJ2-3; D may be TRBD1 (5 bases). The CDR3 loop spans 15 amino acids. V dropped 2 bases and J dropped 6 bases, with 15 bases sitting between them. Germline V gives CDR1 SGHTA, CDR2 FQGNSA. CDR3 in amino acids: CASSLSLGARDTQYF. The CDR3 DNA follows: TGTGCCAGCAGCTTAAGTTTAGGGGCCCGGGATACGCAGTATTTT.

CDR3 bases: TGCAGTGCTAGAAGTTCTCGGGGCAGCGATGAGCAGTTCTTC. It is translated as CSARSSRGSDEQFF. This chain uses TRBV20-1 with TRBJ2-1, with D possibly called TRBD1 or TRBD2 (5 bases each). V shed 2 bases and J shed 8 bases, with 16 bases lying between them. CDR1 and CDR2 (germline): DFQATT, SNEGSKA (reference sequence). The CDR3 totals 14 residues.

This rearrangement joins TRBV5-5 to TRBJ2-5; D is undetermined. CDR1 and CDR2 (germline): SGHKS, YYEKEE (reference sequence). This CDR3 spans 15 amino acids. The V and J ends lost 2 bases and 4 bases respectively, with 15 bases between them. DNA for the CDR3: TGTGCCAGCAGCTTTCCCCCGGCCATGTTAGAGACCCAGTACTTC. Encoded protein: CASSFPPAMLETQYF.

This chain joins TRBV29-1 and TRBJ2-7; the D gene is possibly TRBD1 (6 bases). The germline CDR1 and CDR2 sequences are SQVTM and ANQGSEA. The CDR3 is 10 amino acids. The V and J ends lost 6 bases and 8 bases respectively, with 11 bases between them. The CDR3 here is CSVGDRQQYF. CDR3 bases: TGCAGCGTCGGAGACAGGCAGCAGTACTTC.

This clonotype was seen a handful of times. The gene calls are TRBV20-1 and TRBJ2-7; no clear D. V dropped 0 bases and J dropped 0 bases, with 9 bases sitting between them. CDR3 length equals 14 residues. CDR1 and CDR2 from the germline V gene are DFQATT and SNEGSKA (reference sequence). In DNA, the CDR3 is TGCAGTGCTAGAGAAGCGTCTAGCTCCTACGAGCAGTACGTC. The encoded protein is CSAREASSSYEQYV.

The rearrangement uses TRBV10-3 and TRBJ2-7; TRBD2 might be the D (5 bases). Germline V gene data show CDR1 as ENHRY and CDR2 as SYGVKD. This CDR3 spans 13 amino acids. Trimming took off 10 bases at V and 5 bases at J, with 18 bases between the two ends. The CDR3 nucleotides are TGTGCCACCGGCCGGGGTGGCCTCGACGAGCAGTACGTC. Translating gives CATGRGGLDEQYV.

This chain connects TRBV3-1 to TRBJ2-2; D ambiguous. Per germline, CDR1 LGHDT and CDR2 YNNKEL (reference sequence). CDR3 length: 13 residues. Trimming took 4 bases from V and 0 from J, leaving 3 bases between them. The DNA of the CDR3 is TGTGCCAGCAGCCGTCCGAACACCGGGGAGCTGTTTTTT. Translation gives CASSRPNTGELFF. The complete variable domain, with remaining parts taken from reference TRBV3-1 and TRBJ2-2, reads DTAVSQTPKYLVTQMGNDKSIKCEQNLGHDTMYWYKQDSKKFLKIMFSYNNKELIINETVPNRFSPKSPDKAHLNLHINSLELGDSAVYFCASSRPNTGELFFGEGSRLTVL.

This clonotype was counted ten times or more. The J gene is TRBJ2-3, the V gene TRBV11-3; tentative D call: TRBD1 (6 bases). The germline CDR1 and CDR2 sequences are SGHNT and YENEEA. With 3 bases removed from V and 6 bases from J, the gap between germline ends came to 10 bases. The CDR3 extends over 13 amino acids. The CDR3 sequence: CASSFDTGDTQYF. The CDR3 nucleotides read TGTGCCAGCAGCTTCGACACAGGGGATACGCAGTATTTT.